What follows is one TCR beta chain and its context. As yet, its antigen is unknown. 13 Jbeta primers and 60 Vbeta primers were used for the PCR. Clones were sequenced by immunoSEQ multiplex PCR, and TCRdb holds only the in-frame ones, with some missing. This table has 200,000 to 250,000 clones, about 84% appearing once. This specimen comes from a study of cytomegalovirus exposure and HLA in healthy donors. Germline V gene data show CDR1 as MDHEN and CDR2 as SYDVKM. With V trimmed by 6 bases and J by 7 bases, 15 bases remained unmatched. This CDR3 contains 16 residues. General observations from the study: The study flagged some 180 TCR beta chains as cytomegalovirus-associated.

Sequenced: PBMCs. The receptor's source is a human donor in good health. This chain connects TRBV28 to TRBJ2-7, with TRBD1 identical over 10 bases. This CDR3 is CASSQIPGQGIREQYF. In DNA, the CDR3 is TGTGCCAGCAGCCAGATTCCGGGACAGGGGATACGGGAGCAGTACTTC.